This is a list of T cell receptor beta chains from one sample in a study of response to subunit inactivated influenza vaccine. One entry per CDR3 protein results from TCRdb running MiXCR on the RT-PCR reads. The sample lists some 500,000 distinct CDR3 sequences; 10% to 15% were seen once. Sequences were derived from PBMCs from blood, sampled more than 35 days after vaccination. These receptors were collected from a man in his forties or fifties who received an inactivated influenza vaccine. CDR3s include the opening cysteine and the closing phenylalanine or tryptophan. D genes are given only for firm matches. Part of the rows lack a size; the others show once, few, many or a class for expanded clones.

cdr3_nt	cdr3_aa	v_call	clone_size	j_call	d_call
TGCAGTGCTACCCGACTCCTCGATACGCAGTATTTT	CSATRLLDTQYF	TRBV20-1	-	TRBJ2-3	-
TGCAGTGCGGTCGCCGGGACACGGGGGTCCGAGCAGTACTTC	CSAVAGTRGSEQYF	TRBV20-1	-	TRBJ2-7	-
TGCAGTGCTAGACCACATAGCGGGGAAACCTACAATGAGCAGTTCTTC	CSARPHSGETYNEQFF	TRBV20-1	-	TRBJ2-1	TRBD2
TGTGCCAGCAGTTTGACCGTCGACTACACCTTC	CASSLTVDYTF	TRBV12-3/TRBV12-4	few	TRBJ1-2	-
TGTGCCACCAGCGGATTCGCCCCTGAAAAACTGTTTTTT	CATSGFAPEKLFF	TRBV6-2/TRBV6-3	many	TRBJ1-4	-
TGTGCCAGCAGCCAAATAGGGACCGGGGAGCTGTTTTTT	CASSQIGTGELFF	TRBV3-1	once	TRBJ2-2	-
TGTGCCAGCAGCCCTAACAGGGGAAACTATGGCTACACCTTC	CASSPNRGNYGYTF	TRBV6-1	few	TRBJ1-2	TRBD1
TGTGCCACCAGCAGATCCTCCCTTTGGGGCGGCCACGAGCAGTACTTC	CATSRSSLWGGHEQYF	TRBV15	many	TRBJ2-7	-
TGCAGTGCTAGAGATCTGGGCAGGAGTGGCACAGATACGCAGTATTTT	CSARDLGRSGTDTQYF	TRBV20-1	-	TRBJ2-3	-
TGTGCCAGTATTGGAGTTGCAGAAGAGACCCAGTACTTC	CASIGVAEETQYF	TRBV19	few	TRBJ2-5	-
TGTGCCAGCAGTGCCCTAGGTGGCAATCAGCCCCAGCATTTT	CASSALGGNQPQHF	TRBV25-1	-	TRBJ1-5	-
TGTGCCAGCAGCCAAGATTGGACTAGCTCGTACAATGAGCAGTTCTTC	CASSQDWTSSYNEQFF	TRBV4-2	-	TRBJ2-1	TRBD2
TGTGCCTGCACCGAGAGCCGGAGGGCCTCTAGCGGGAGGAATGAGCAGTTCTTC	CACTESRRASSGRNEQFF	TRBV3-1	-	TRBJ2-1	TRBD2
TGCAGTGCTGGGACGAGGTTTGGCACCATATATTTT	CSAGTRFGTIYF	TRBV20-1	-	TRBJ1-3	-
TGTGCCAGCAGCTCCTACAGGGTACACCAAGAGACCCAGTACTTC	CASSSYRVHQETQYF	TRBV7-2	few	TRBJ2-5	-
TGTGCCAGCCAGACAGATAGCAATCAGCCCCAGCATTTT	CASQTDSNQPQHF	TRBV6-2/TRBV6-3	-	TRBJ1-5	-
TGTGCCAGCAGCGGCACCGGGGAAAAGGGCGGGGAGCTGTTTTTT	CASSGTGEKGGELFF	TRBV18	-	TRBJ2-2	-
TGTGCCAGCAGTACCCGGGACAGGAGGGCCTACGAGCAGTACTTC	CASSTRDRRAYEQYF	TRBV6-2/TRBV6-3	-	TRBJ2-7	TRBD1
TGTGCCAGCAGCGGTCCCGGGACTAGCGGAGGTTACAATGAGCAGTTCTTC	CASSGPGTSGGYNEQFF	TRBV7-9	few	TRBJ2-1	TRBD2
TGTGCCAGTAGTATAACAGGTGACAATCAGCCCCAGCATTTT	CASSITGDNQPQHF	TRBV19	-	TRBJ1-5	-
TGTGCCAGCAGTCCAGGGGTCTCCAGGGCGGATACGCAGTATTTT	CASSPGVSRADTQYF	TRBV5-5	-	TRBJ2-3	-
TGTGCCAGCAGCCAAGTCCTGGTCCCGGGGGGATACAATGAGCAGTTCTTC	CASSQVLVPGGYNEQFF	TRBV14	few	TRBJ2-1	TRBD2
TGTGCCAGCGGGGGGGGGAAAGAGACCCAGTACTTC	CASGGGKETQYF	TRBV10-3	-	TRBJ2-5	TRBD2
TGTGCCAGCAGTTTAGCAGGGACGGGGGGCTACACCTTC	CASSLAGTGGYTF	TRBV12-3/TRBV12-4	many	TRBJ1-2	-
TGTGCCAGCAGCCAAGGGACTAGCGGGTTCTCCTACAATGAGCAGTTCTTC	CASSQGTSGFSYNEQFF	TRBV3-1	few	TRBJ2-1	TRBD2
TGTGCCAGCAGTTTAAGGAGGGGAGCGCAGGGCTACACCTTC	CASSLRRGAQGYTF	TRBV12-3/TRBV12-4	many	TRBJ1-2	-
TGTGCCAGCAGCTTAGTCGAACCATACGAGCAGTACTTC	CASSLVEPYEQYF	TRBV7-9	few	TRBJ2-7	-
TGTGCCAGCAGCTTGGCAGGGGATGGAGATACGCAGTATTTT	CASSLAGDGDTQYF	TRBV5-6	few	TRBJ2-3	-
TGCAGCGTCGTGGGAAGGGGGGAGCCCAGTGGCTACACCTTC	CSVVGRGEPSGYTF	TRBV29-1	-	TRBJ1-2	-
TGTGCCAGCAGCTTAGCCCGGGGTCGGGGGGACGAGCAGTACTTC	CASSLARGRGDEQYF	TRBV7-2	few	TRBJ2-7	TRBD2
TGTGCCAGCAGCTGGCTAGCGGGGGGGACGAATGAGCAGTTCTTC	CASSWLAGGTNEQFF	TRBV7-2	few	TRBJ2-1	TRBD2
TGTGCCAGCAGTGAAGCGCAGGGGAAGGACAAAAACATTCAGTACTTC	CASSEAQGKDKNIQYF	TRBV2	-	TRBJ2-4	-
TGTGCCAGCAGCTTAGCTCCGGGAGCTGGTGGAAACACCATATATTTT	CASSLAPGAGGNTIYF	TRBV7-2	few	TRBJ1-3	-
TGTGCCAGCTCGCTCTGGACTAGCACCAACGAGCAGTACTTC	CASSLWTSTNEQYF	TRBV6-1	-	TRBJ2-7	TRBD2
TGCAGTGCTAGAGGGACGAGCGGGAGGGCCGTAGATACGCAGTATTTT	CSARGTSGRAVDTQYF	TRBV20-1	few	TRBJ2-3	TRBD2
TGTGCCAGCAGTTTTTCTCCCAACAATGAGCAGTTCTTC	CASSFSPNNEQFF	TRBV12-3/TRBV12-4	few	TRBJ2-1	-
TGTGCCAGCAGTCAGTGGACAGGGGACAATTCACCCCTCCACTTT	CASSQWTGDNSPLHF	TRBV6-2/TRBV6-3	many	TRBJ1-6	TRBD1
TGCAGTGCAAATAACAGGGGATGGAGCACTGAAGCTTTCTTT	CSANNRGWSTEAFF	TRBV20-1	-	TRBJ1-1	TRBD1
TGCGCCAGCAGCCAAGATCGCTTGGGTGAGCAGTTCTTC	CASSQDRLGEQFF	TRBV4-3	many	TRBJ2-1	-
TGCAGTGCTAGTATCCTAGAATACGAGCAGTACTTC	CSASILEYEQYF	TRBV20-1	few	TRBJ2-7	-
TGTGCCAGCAGTCCCCTTAGCGGGAGGGCCTACGAGCAGTACTTC	CASSPLSGRAYEQYF	TRBV28	-	TRBJ2-7	TRBD2
TGCAGTGCTAGAGGACGACAGGGGACCGTCTACGAGCAGTACTTC	CSARGRQGTVYEQYF	TRBV20-1	few	TRBJ2-7	TRBD1
TGTGCCAGCAGCCCGTTCCCTGAGCAGTTCTTC	CASSPFPEQFF	TRBV11-2	few	TRBJ2-1	-
TGCAGTGCTAGAAGACAGGGGTGGTCCTACGAGCAGTACTTC	CSARRQGWSYEQYF	TRBV20-1	-	TRBJ2-7	TRBD1
TGCAGCGTCCCAGACTCTCTAGCGGGAGTATACATAAGCACAGATACGCAGTATTTT	CSVPDSLAGVYISTDTQYF	TRBV29-1	few	TRBJ2-3	TRBD2
TGCAGTGCTTCTAGCGGGGGATCCAAAGAGACCCAGTACTTC	CSASSGGSKETQYF	TRBV20-1	many	TRBJ2-5	TRBD2
TGTGCCAGCAGCCTAGAGGGAGGCGGGGCCACCGGGGAGCTGTTTTTT	CASSLEGGGATGELFF	TRBV4-2	-	TRBJ2-2	-
TGTGCCAGCAGTGAACAGGGGGGGCCTGGGACCCAGTACTTC	CASSEQGGPGTQYF	TRBV6-1	few	TRBJ2-5	-
TGTGCCAGCAGCTTCCCGGCCGACAGCTCCTACGAGCAGTACTTC	CASSFPADSSYEQYF	TRBV5-6	few	TRBJ2-7	-
TGTGCCAGCAGCCCTCGTCGAGGGAATAACTATGGCTACACCTTC	CASSPRRGNNYGYTF	TRBV9	few	TRBJ1-2	-
TGCGCCAGCAGCTCCGGGGTTAGCTCCTACGAGCAGTACTTC	CASSSGVSSYEQYF	TRBV5-1	few	TRBJ2-7	-
TGTGCCAGCAGCCCAGGGCCTGGGGCCAACGTCCTGACTTTC	CASSPGPGANVLTF	TRBV7-9	-	TRBJ2-6	-
TGTGCCAGTAGTATTCTTCCCTCCACCGGGGAGCTGTTTTTT	CASSILPSTGELFF	TRBV19	-	TRBJ2-2	-
TGCACCAGCAGTCAATGGCGGCACGAGCAGTACTTC	CTSSQWRHEQYF	TRBV23-1	-	TRBJ2-7	-
TGTGCCAGCGGACCCGTCCAGAGCTCCTACGAGCAGTACTTC	CASGPVQSSYEQYF	TRBV28	-	TRBJ2-7	-
TGCAGTGCTCCTTTCGCGGGAGGGGGAAACATTCAGTACTTC	CSAPFAGGGNIQYF	TRBV20-1	few	TRBJ2-4	TRBD2
TGTGCCAGCTCACCACCGGGACATCTTGAAGCTTTCTTT	CASSPPGHLEAFF	TRBV18	-	TRBJ1-1	-